The 21 T cell receptor beta chains listed next were all sequenced from one sample in a study of blood T cell repertoires in COVID-19. Only in-frame clones appear in the TCRdb table, and some are missing; sequencing was by immunoSEQ multiplex PCR. In the table there are 200,000 to 250,000 clones, 82% of which are singletons. The sample consisted of peripheral blood. These receptors were obtained from a woman at least 80 years old with COVID-19, enrolled during active disease.

The genes are TRBV29-1 and TRBJ1-2, with a tentative D call TRBD1 (6 bases). The CDR3 is 15 residues long. Germline CDR1 reads SQVTM; CDR2 reads ANQGSEA. Trimming removed 0 bases from V and 10 bases from J, with 21 bases in between. CDR3 DNA: TGCAGCGTTGAAGAAAGGGCCGACAGGATGAAGCCCTACACCTTC. It specifies CSVEERADRMKPYTF.

J is TRBJ1-4 and V is TRBV3-1 (or the pseudogene TRBV3-2); D gene ambiguous. This CDR3 spans 11 amino acids. Per the germline V gene, CDR1 is LGHDT and CDR2 is YNNKEL (reference sequence). V lost 1 base, J lost 15 bases, and 9 bases lay in between. Here the CDR3 DNA reads TGTGCCAGCAGCCAAGGCAAGGCGGTGTTTTTT. Translating gives CASSQGKAVFF.

The chain recombines TRBV15 with TRBJ2-2; D is perhaps TRBD1 (7 bases). Germline V gene sequence: CDR1 LNHNV, CDR2 YYDKDF (reference sequence). CDR3 size: 15 residues. Trimming stripped 2 bases from V and 2 bases from J, with 9 bases between. CDR3 sequence reads: CATSRQGGNTGELFF. The CDR3 DNA reads TGTGCCACCAGCAGACAGGGGGGAAACACCGGGGAGCTGTTTTTT.

This chain joins TRBV7-9 and TRBJ2-7, with TRBD2 identical over 7 bases. After removal of 7 bases from V and 5 bases from J, the junction contained 11 bases not matched to a gene. Germline V gene data show CDR1 as SEHNR and CDR2 as FQNEAQ (reference sequence). The CDR3 loop spans 14 amino acids. The CDR3 DNA follows: TGTGCCAGCAAACTACTAGCGAGTCAAGACGAGCAGTACTTC. Its translation: CASKLLASQDEQYF.

The chain couples TRBV5-4 to TRBJ1-2; D is uncertain. The CDR3 totals 12 residues. Trimming took off 0 bases at V and 8 bases at J, with 8 bases between the two ends. Per the germline V gene, CDR1 is SGHNT and CDR2 is YYREEE (reference sequence). For the CDR3, the DNA is TGTGCCAGCAGCTTGGGCGTCGGGGGCTACACCTTC. Translated: CASSLGVGGYTF. Together with reference TRBV5-4 and TRBJ1-2, the CDR3 gives the full variable domain: ETGVTQSPTHLIKTRGQQVTLRCSSQSGHNTVSWYQQALGQGPQFIFQYYREEENGRGNFPPRFSGLQFPNYSSELNVNALELDDSALYLCASSLGVGGYTFGSGTRLTVV.

Details on this clone: Within the sample, other DNA sequences also encode this same CDR3. V usage is TRBV18 and J usage is TRBJ1-2; 7 bases align to TRBD1. The V and J ends lost 2 bases and 3 bases, in that order; junction bases with no gene match: 0. The CDR3 length is 13 residues. Looked up from germline, CDR1 is KGHSH and CDR2 is LQKENI. In DNA, the CDR3 is TGTGCCAGCTCACCAACAGGGGACTATGGCTACACCTTC. This encodes CASSPTGDYGYTF.

DNA for the CDR3: TGTGCCAGCTCACCCTCATCGGGTGCCTACAATGAGCAGTTCTTC. This gives the protein CASSPSSGAYNEQFF. The V call is TRBV18, the J call TRBJ2-1; no clear D. Germline CDR1 is KGHSH and CDR2 is LQKENI. V was trimmed by 3 bases and J by 2 bases, leaving 11 bases between them. This CDR3 contains 15 residues.

This rearrangement joins TRBV27 to TRBJ2-4, with D possibly matching TRBD1 (6 bases). This CDR3 has 15 residues. Germline CDR1 and CDR2: MNHEY and SMNVEV (reference sequence). V dropped 5 bases and J dropped 4 bases, with 15 bases sitting between them. The CDR3 nucleotides read TGTGCCAGCAGTGTTGGGGCAGGGGCGAAAAACATTCAGTACTTC. Its protein product is CASSVGAGAKNIQYF.

The rearrangement links TRBV4-3 to TRBJ2-7, with a tentative D call TRBD1 (6 bases). V dropped 1 base and J dropped 3 bases, with 10 bases sitting between them. The CDR3 spans 14 residues. Germline values: CDR1 LGHNA, CDR2 YSLEER. The CDR3 is CASSQVGTIYEQYF. CDR3 nucleotides: TGCGCCAGCAGCCAAGTAGGGACAATCTACGAGCAGTACTTC.

CDR3 amino acids: CASSPIPRSSYEQYF. As DNA, the CDR3 is TGTGCCAGCTCACCAATCCCGCGTAGCTCCTACGAGCAGTACTTC. The chain is built from TRBV18 and TRBJ2-7; no definite D call. This CDR3 has 15 residues. The V and J ends lost 2 bases and 0 bases respectively, with 11 bases between them. Germline V lookup: CDR1 KGHSH, CDR2 LQKENI.

This rearrangement joins TRBV10-3 to TRBJ1-2; the match to TRBD1 covers 8 bases. CDR1 is ENHRY, CDR2 SYGVKD, per germline. Trimming cost V 7 bases and J 5 bases; bases outside gene matches: 3. This CDR3 region has 12 residues. The CDR3 is CAINYRGYGYTF. CDR3 nucleotide sequence: TGTGCCATCAATTACAGGGGGTATGGCTACACCTTC.

The CDR3: CASSLQEEDEQFF. The CDR3 bases are TGTGCCAGCAGCTTGCAGGAGGAGGATGAGCAGTTCTTC. The gene calls are TRBV7-9 and TRBJ2-1, with D perhaps matching TRBD2 (5 bases). The CDR3 covers 13 residues. The V gene's germline CDR1 is SEHNR and CDR2 FQNEAQ (reference sequence). Trimming removed 3 bases at V and 8 bases at J, with 11 bases between. Supplemented by reference TRBV7-9 and TRBJ2-1, the full variable domain reads DTGVSQNPRHKITKRGQNVTFRCDPISEHNRLYWYRQTLGQGPEFLTYFQNEAQLEKSRLLSDRFSAERPKGSFSTLEIQRTEQGDSAMYLCASSLQEEDEQFFGPGTRLTVL.

CDR3 sequence reads: CASSLETSWDTQYF. The CDR3 nucleotides read TGTGCCAGCAGCTTGGAGACTAGCTGGGATACGCAGTATTTT. The chain couples TRBV5-6 to TRBJ2-3, with 7 positions matching TRBD2. Germline V gives CDR1 SGHDT, CDR2 YYEEEE. This CDR3 comprises 14 residues. V shed 0 bases, J shed 6 bases, and the junction held 4 bases outside the gene matches.

V and J are TRBV18 and TRBJ2-7; 7 positions match TRBD2. V dropped 3 bases and J dropped 4; count of bases not matched to a gene: 3. The CDR3 sequence is 13 residues long. Looked up from germline, CDR1 is KGHSH and CDR2 is LQKENI. The CDR3 here is CASSPGREYEQYF. CDR3 nucleotide sequence: TGTGCCAGCTCACCTGGGCGGGAGTACGAGCAGTACTTC.

V usage is TRBV18 and J usage is TRBJ2-1, with 9 bases fitting TRBD2. Trimming took 1 base from V and 5 from J; bases not matched to a gene: 3. This CDR3 region has 15 residues. Looked up from germline, CDR1 is KGHSH and CDR2 is LQKENI. This CDR3 reads CASSPLAGVDNEQFF. In DNA, the CDR3 is TGTGCCAGCTCACCACTAGCGGGAGTGGACAATGAGCAGTTCTTC.

The genes are TRBV14 and TRBJ1-4, with D perhaps TRBD1 (5 bases). Germline V gene sequence: CDR1 SGHDN, CDR2 FVKESK. V dropped 1 base and J dropped 3 bases, with 9 bases sitting between them. This CDR3 comprises 15 residues. The CDR3 DNA reads as TGTGCCAGCAGCCAAGTTCAGGGCTCTAATGAAAAACTGTTTTTT. Translating it yields CASSQVQGSNEKLFF.

This rearrangement joins TRBV19 to TRBJ1-5, with 7 positions matching TRBD1. The CDR3 covers 17 residues. V lost 9 bases and J lost 6; bases outside the gene matches: 20. Germline CDR1 is LNHDA and CDR2 is SQIVND (reference sequence). The CDR3 DNA reads TGTGCCAGCACTCTGCCGACGGGCAGGGGGATATCTCAGCCCCAGCATTTT. Protein sequence: CASTLPTGRGISQPQHF.

This chain connects TRBV19 to TRBJ1-2, with TRBD1 matching over 10 bases. Germline lookup yields CDR1 LNHDA and CDR2 SQIVND (reference sequence). The CDR3 consists of 15 residues. Trimming removed 5 bases from V and 2 bases from J; junction bases left unmatched: 5. The DNA of the CDR3 is TGTGCCAGTAGTTCTCCGGGACAGGGGAACTATGGCTACACCTTC. The encoded protein is CASSSPGQGNYGYTF.

The chain is built from TRBV2 and TRBJ1-3; D call uncertain. The CDR3 contains 13 residues. Trimming shortened V by 6 bases and J by 0 bases, and 6 bases separated the two germline ends. Germline CDR1 SNHLY, CDR2 FYNNEI. Here the CDR3 reads CASRGDSGNTIYF. CDR3 nucleotide sequence: TGTGCCAGCAGGGGAGACTCTGGAAACACCATATATTTT.

This rearrangement joins TRBV5-1 to TRBJ2-1; D is unresolved. The ends were cut back, 2 bases at V and 0 bases at J, with 9 bases in the middle. The CDR3 length is 15 residues. Germline values: CDR1 SGHRS, CDR2 YFSETQ. The CDR3 sequence: CASSFAVNSYNEQFF. The CDR3 DNA follows: TGCGCCAGCAGCTTCGCGGTCAACTCCTACAATGAGCAGTTCTTC.

This clone occurred once. The rearrangement uses TRBV6-6 and TRBJ2-7; tentative D call: TRBD2 (5 bases). The ends were cut back, 2 bases at V and 2 bases at J, with 13 bases in the middle. The CDR3 is made up of 15 amino acids. Germline V gene data show CDR1 as MNHNY and CDR2 as SVGAGI (reference sequence). CDR3 in DNA: TGTGCCAGCAGTTACGGGGAGATTAAAGCCTACGAGCAGTACTTC. The encoded protein is CASSYGEIKAYEQYF.